The entry below gives a single TCR beta chain sequence along with its context. Its binding antigen is unknown. Nothing much larger sits one base from this clone, and base qualities are not available. A second Seattle source provided samples from volunteer blood donors who had recovered from COVID-19. Collaborating institutions collected whole blood in K2EDTA tubes following their own protocols. For TCRbeta analysis, collaborators shipped samples in one of three forms: frozen whole blood, isolated PBMCs, or DNA extracted from either of those sample types. The sample comes from a study of blood T cell repertoires in COVID-19 (dated by TCRdb to 2019 to 2021). In the study overall: Collaborator samples came from the United States, Italy and Spain and covered acute and convalescent phases of COVID-19. Deeply sampled blood TCRbeta repertoires from subjects exposed to, actively infected with, or recovered from COVID-19 were included in the dataset. Where HLA class I and class II types were available, the types were taken from metadata supplied by the sample provider, not from assay-based typing. The repertoires were released in a freely available public database meant as a resource for research on the immune response to SARS-CoV-2. The sample metadata nearly always contained a de-identified subject ID, COVID-19 status, age in years and sex. The prospective study material was composed of cDNA or gDNA derived from T cells, B-cell-depleted T cells, or PBMCs. Samples came from the ongoing ImmuneRACE study (first 160 participants) plus 1,254 subjects from 6 global collaborators. On the study overall, not on this receptor specifically: The quantity of clinical and demographic metadata differed by source and by participant and was supplied without curation.

The immunoSEQ Assay, a bias-controlled multiplex PCR, was used to amplify TCRbeta CDR3 regions from genomic DNA. As for how the authors treated the data: Nucleated cell counts per sample were estimated from amplification of reference gene primers within the assay. To quantify the absolute abundance of each unique TCRbeta CDR3 rearrangement, sequence reads were collapsed and filtered. Productive Simpson clonality was computed per sample as the square root of Simpson's diversity index over productive rearrangements. TCRdb provides this immuneACCESS table in a form limited to in-frame rearrangements. Some clones are lacking; in checked studies, under half of them reflect an unresolved V gene, and why the rest are absent is not known. Clone size and the V and J calls come from that table; the DNA yielded D and trimming. The sample includes 200,000 to 300,000 clones, with about 88% observed a single time. More than 0.95% of the sample belongs to the ten largest clones.

V ends up 6 bases short and J 10 bases short, with an unmatched junction base count of 13. The germline V gene sets CDR1 to SQVTM and CDR2 to ANQGSEA. Inclusive of the bounding cysteine and phenylalanine, the CDR3 is 14 residues long. Only the CDR3 region is kept as DNA, spanning 42 bases read in frame from base 1. The receptor was isolated from a woman between 40 and 50 years old who had recovered from COVID-19. Here the chain combines TRBV29-1 and TRBJ1-2, with 11 bases aligning to TRBD1. Sample: peripheral blood. The nucleotides are TGCAGCGTGGCCCGACTTGGACAGGGGGCTGCCTACACCTTC. This is translated as CSVARLGQGAAYTF.